Below, 13 T cell receptor beta chains from the same sample are listed, as sequenced in a study of OX40 agonist ivuxolimab in advanced cancers. The table came from immunoSEQ multiplex PCR; TCRdb's copy has only in-frame clones and leaves some out. The sample shows 50,000 to 70,000 clones, approximately 93% of them seen only once. The source was CD4+ or CD8+ T cells sorted from blood, collected in a trial of the OX40 agonist ivuxolimab. These receptor sequences come from an adult with an advanced solid tumor such as melanoma, head and neck, liver or kidney cancer.

The chain is built from TRBV4-1 and TRBJ2-7; D remains ambiguous. Germline CDR1 and CDR2: MGHRA and YSYEKL. This CDR3 has 13 amino acids. The V end was cut by 1 base, the J end by 6 bases, with 10 bases between. As DNA, the CDR3 is TGCGCCAGCAGCCAAGCACTTAGGAGCGAGCAGTACTTC. Translating gives CASSQALRSEQYF.

V and J are TRBV30 and TRBJ2-1; tentative D call: TRBD2 (6 bases). From germline, CDR1 is GTSNPN and CDR2 SVGIG (reference sequence). Trimming stripped 0 bases from V and 10 bases from J, with 28 bases between. The CDR3 runs 18 residues. CDR3 DNA: TGTGCCTGGAGTGTATCTTCGGGAGTTTCTGGGAGTAGGAAAGAGCAGTTCTTC. Encoded protein: CAWSVSSGVSGSRKEQFF.

The genes are TRBV4-3 and TRBJ2-7, with no clear D. V lost 0 bases and J lost 4, with 10 bases in between. Germline CDR1 and CDR2: LGHNA and YSLEER. The CDR3 length is 14 residues. The CDR3 region is CASSQDHSGYEQYF. The DNA of the CDR3 is TGCGCCAGCAGCCAAGATCACAGTGGTTACGAGCAGTACTTC.

In this sample, this clone turned up a few times. The rearrangement joins TRBV28 to TRBJ2-7, with 9 bases aligning to TRBD1. Germline lookup yields CDR1 MDHEN and CDR2 SYDVKM. The J segment lost 6 bases and the V segment lost 7 bases, leaving 40 bases of the junction unmatched. CDR3 length: 24 amino acids. This CDR3 is CASNPFPKQTTPIRRGTGSGEQYF. The CDR3 DNA follows: TGTGCCAGCAACCCATTCCCCAAGCAGACCACCCCCATACGACGCGGGACAGGGAGTGGCGAGCAGTACTTC.

This chain uses TRBV11-2 with TRBJ2-5; TRBD2 might be the D (6 bases). The CDR3 is 16 residues long. The V gene's germline CDR1 is SGHAT and CDR2 FQNNGV. Trimming left V 3 bases short and J 5 bases short, with 19 bases between. CDR3 nucleotides: TGTGCCAGCAGCTTGGTTGGGCGGGGCCCGTGGGAGACCCAGTACTTC. Residues: CASSLVGRGPWETQYF.

The chain combines TRBV7-8 with TRBJ2-1; 9 bases are shared with TRBD1. This CDR3 is built from 15 residues. J gave up 1 base and V 6 bases, and 4 bases lay outside the gene matches. Germline values: CDR1 SGHVS, CDR2 FQNEAQ. CDR3 region: CASRNRGRSYNEQFF. For the CDR3, the DNA is TGTGCCAGCAGGAACAGGGGGCGATCCTACAATGAGCAGTTCTTC.

The genes are TRBV11-2 and TRBJ1-1, with 7 bases identical to TRBD1. V lost 0 bases and J lost 1; bases outside the gene matches: 14. This CDR3 has 19 amino acids. Germline-derived CDR1 and CDR2 are SGHAT and FQNNGV. This chain's CDR3 is CASSLDLGGQFEKNTEAFF. The CDR3 DNA follows: TGTGCCAGCAGCTTAGATTTGGGGGGACAGTTCGAAAAGAACACTGAAGCTTTCTTT.

This sequence joins TRBV28 and TRBJ2-3; the D call may be TRBD1 or TRBD2 (5 bases each). Germline V lookup: CDR1 MDHEN, CDR2 SYDVKM. Trimming shortened V by 5 bases and J by 3 bases, and 18 bases separated the two germline ends. CDR3 size: 16 residues. The CDR3 loop reads CASSPPGTAITDTQYF. CDR3 sequence (DNA): TGTGCCAGCAGTCCTCCCGGGACGGCTATAACAGATACGCAGTATTTT.

The chain carries TRBV4-3 and TRBJ2-1; 8 nucleotides agree with TRBD2. Germline values: CDR1 LGHNA, CDR2 YSLEER. This CDR3 spans 16 amino acids. The V gene end was trimmed by 0 bases and the J gene end by 0 bases; junction bases not matched to a gene: 1. DNA for the CDR3: TGCGCCAGCAGCCAAGATAGCGGGACCTCCTACAATGAGCAGTTCTTC. Translation: CASSQDSGTSYNEQFF.

The gene calls are TRBV15 and TRBJ1-5; D is undetermined. The CDR3 totals 15 residues. The germline V and J ends were trimmed by 1 base and 2 bases, with 9 bases remaining between them. Per germline, CDR1 LNHNV and CDR2 YYDKDF (reference sequence). The CDR3 spells CATSRVRGGNQPQHF. For the CDR3, the DNA is TGTGCCACCAGCAGAGTTCGGGGAGGCAATCAGCCCCAGCATTTT.

In its sample, this clone was seen a few times. J is TRBJ2-7 and V is TRBV7-9; D not resolved. V gave up 0 bases and J gave up 5 bases, with 8 bases separating them. The CDR3 contains 13 residues. Germline lookup yields CDR1 SEHNR and CDR2 FQNEAQ (reference sequence). For the CDR3, the DNA is TGTGCCAGCAGCTTAGCTAGGTGGCACGAGCAGTACTTC. This sequence encodes CASSLARWHEQYF.

In this sample, this clone turned up a few times. This chain joins TRBV4-1 and TRBJ2-1; 8 bases are a match to TRBD1. Per the germline V gene, CDR1 is MGHRA and CDR2 is YSYEKL. The V gene end was trimmed by 3 bases and the J gene end by 4 bases; junction bases not matched to a gene: 11. The CDR3 is made up of 17 amino acids. This CDR3 is CASSHAPGGPGYNEQFF. The CDR3 coding sequence is TGCGCCAGCAGCCACGCCCCAGGGGGCCCGGGATACAATGAGCAGTTCTTC.

The gene calls are TRBV5-5 and TRBJ1-1; D is uncertain. The germline V gene encodes CDR1 SGHKS and CDR2 YYEKEE (reference sequence). The CDR3 extends over 17 amino acids. Between the trimmed V and J ends, which lost 0 bases and 1 base, there was a span of 16 bases. CDR3 bases: TGTGCCAGCAGCTTGGTATCCGGGTGGCAGAGGAACACTGAAGCTTTCTTT. Its protein is CASSLVSGWQRNTEAFF.